This T cell receptor (beta chain) is from a study of vaccination effects on CD4 cells after COVID-19. Study findings and constraints: In the study, convalescent patients were few, and early post-infection timepoints were absent. Healthy vaccinees' vaccine-induced clones included only 1 of 255 cross-reacting with common cold coronaviruses.

Generated by immunoSEQ multiplex PCR, the TCRdb table keeps only in-frame clones and is missing some. Counted here are 50,000 to 60,000 clones, roughly 70% occurring once; the ten biggest clones make up 15% to 20%. Trimming stripped 3 bases from V and 1 base from J, with 13 bases between. CDR3 length equals 15 residues. CDR1 is LNHDA, CDR2 SQIVND, per germline (reference sequence). After expansion with viral peptide pools in the ViraFEST assay, antigen-specific CD4+ T cells were sequenced. Having been cultured for roughly 9 days, the cells underwent CD4+ T cell isolation. In the vaccine recipients, nucleocapsid antibodies were negative and there was no prior SARS-CoV-2 infection. In regard to this clone: The antigen remains undetermined.

V usage is TRBV19 and J usage is TRBJ2-7; D remains ambiguous. This TCR was recovered from a human donor who received a COVID-19 vaccine. The sample in question was CD4+ T cells from PBMCs cultured with SARS-CoV-2 spike peptides, obtained before COVID-19 vaccination. The CDR3 reads CASSISVAVSYEQYF. The CDR3 nucleotides read TGTGCCAGTAGTATCTCGGTCGCAGTTTCCTACGAGCAGTACTTC.